The rows below give T cell receptor beta chains drawn from one sample of a study of cytomegalovirus exposure and HLA in healthy donors. TCRdb's table, derived via immunoSEQ multiplex PCR, lists solely in-frame clones and lacks some. This sample's table reports more than 90,000 clones. The sample comprised PBMCs. The receptors come from a man aged 35 to 55 in good health and CMV-seropositive. The CDR3 runs from the conserved cysteine through the conserved F or W. The order of the fields is J gene, D gene, V gene, clone size, CDR3 DNA, CDR3 protein. A D gene is named only where the DNA matches it firmly. Clone size is stated in some rows and not others, as once, few, many or a class when expanded.

TRBJ2-1 | - | TRBV2 | - | TGTGCCAGCAGTGAACGGGGTAGCTCCTACAATGAGCAGTTCTTC | CASSERGSSYNEQFF
TRBJ1-2 | TRBD1 | TRBV28 | - | TGTGCCAGCAGTCTGACAGGGGGAGACTATGGCTACACCTTC | CASSLTGGDYGYTF
TRBJ2-5 | - | TRBV7-2 | - | TGTGCCAGCAGCTTACGGCGGGTCAAGGCCCAGTACTTC | CASSLRRVKAQYF
TRBJ2-5 | - | TRBV21-1 | - | TGTGCCAGCAGCACCCCCGGACAGGGGCTGGGGCGAGCAATCCAAGAGACCCAGTACTTC | CASSTPGQGLGRAIQETQYF
TRBJ1-4 | - | TRBV19 | medium-sized | TGTGCCAGTTCGATCTCCTACCCAACTAATGAAAAACTGTTTTTT | CASSISYPTNEKLFF
TRBJ2-1 | TRBD2 | TRBV28 | - | TGTGCCAGCAGTGGAGCGGGAGCTTACAATGAGCAGTTCTTC | CASSGAGAYNEQFF
TRBJ1-2 | TRBD1 | TRBV5-1 | - | TGCGCCAGCAGCTTGGAGACAGGGGCCCCAGTCTATGGCTACACCTTC | CASSLETGAPVYGYTF
TRBJ1-2 | TRBD1 | TRBV6-6 | - | TGTGCCAGCAGCTCGCAATTTGGACAGGGCTTTTATGGCTACACCTTC | CASSSQFGQGFYGYTF
TRBJ2-2 | - | TRBV9 | - | TGTGCCAGCAGCGTCCGGCTAGCGAGCCTGAATACGAACACCGGGGAGCTGTTTTTT | CASSVRLASLNTNTGELFF
TRBJ2-7 | - | TRBV2 | - | TGTGCCAGCCAACGAGGGTTACCTTACGAGCAGTACTTC | CASQRGLPYEQYF
TRBJ2-1 | - | TRBV7-3 | - | TGTGCCAGCAGCCTCTCCGTTTCCTACAATGAGCAGTTCTTC | CASSLSVSYNEQFF
TRBJ1-4 | - | TRBV27 | - | TGTGCCAGCAGCCAGGGGAGGGTGGGTGAAAAACTGTTTTTT | CASSQGRVGEKLFF
TRBJ1-4 | - | TRBV6-5 | - | TGTGCCAGCAGTTACGGGGTCGGGGGGCAAGAAAAACTGTTTTTT | CASSYGVGGQEKLFF
TRBJ1-5 | TRBD1 | TRBV28 | - | TGTGCCAGCAGTTCTACAGGGGAATTCGATCAGCCCCAGCATTTT | CASSSTGEFDQPQHF
TRBJ2-7 | - | TRBV11-2 | - | TGTGCCAGCAGCACAAAAGGGGGGGGTGGAGCCTACGAGCAGTACTTC | CASSTKGGGGAYEQYF